The next 20 T cell receptor beta chains were all read from a single sample in a study of T cell responses to AZD1222 COVID-19 vaccine. Clones were sequenced by immunoSEQ multiplex PCR, and TCRdb holds only the in-frame ones, with some missing. The data hold 100,000 to 150,000 clones, with just over 85% observed a single time. The sequencing used peripheral blood, collected on day 0 of AZD1222 vaccination. Receptor source: an adult in good health.

This clone was picked up one time. The chain uses TRBV11-2 and TRBJ1-2; 7 nucleotides align to TRBD1. Trimming removed 4 bases from V and 5 bases from J; junction bases left unmatched: 10. CDR1 is SGHAT and CDR2 is FQNNGV in the germline V gene. The CDR3 sequence is 15 residues long. The CDR3 region is CASSSGQAPLYGYTF. For the CDR3, the DNA is TGTGCCAGCAGCTCCGGACAGGCGCCTTTGTATGGCTACACCTTC. The complete variable domain, with remaining parts taken from reference TRBV11-2 and TRBJ1-2, reads EAGVAQSPRYKIIEKRQSVAFWCNPISGHATLYWYQQILGQGPKLLIQFQNNGVVDDSQLPKDRFSAERLKGVDSTLKIQPAKLEDSAVYLCASSSGQAPLYGYTFGSGTRLTVV.

The chain employs TRBV2 and TRBJ1-5; 10 positions agree with TRBD1. Germline V lookup: CDR1 SNHLY, CDR2 FYNNEI. This CDR3 comprises 15 residues. V lost 3 bases, J lost 6 bases, and 5 bases stayed unmatched. The CDR3 bases are TGTGCCAGCAGTGACACCGGGACAGGGGTTCAGCCCCAGCATTTT. It translates to CASSDTGTGVQPQHF. Drawing the rest from reference TRBV2 and TRBJ1-5, the complete variable domain is EPEVTQTPSHQVTQMGQEVILRCVPISNHLYFYWYRQILGQKVEFLVSFYNNEISEKSEIFDDQFSVERPDGSNFTLKIRSTKLEDSAMYFCASSDTGTGVQPQHFGDGTRLSIL.

J is TRBJ1-2 and V is TRBV6-5, with D perhaps TRBD1 (6 bases). Per germline, CDR1 MNHEY and CDR2 SVGAGI. Deletions cut 2 bases from V and 6 bases from J, with 10 bases between. The CDR3 is 13 amino acids. CDR3 loop: CASSYIRGHGYTF. The CDR3 bases are TGTGCCAGCAGTTACATCAGGGGCCATGGCTACACCTTC.

The chain couples TRBV7-2 to TRBJ1-3, with a possible D match to TRBD1 (6 bases). The CDR3 consists of 15 residues. Germline loops: CDR1 SGHTA, CDR2 FQGNSA. Trimming left V 3 bases short and J 0 bases short, with 9 bases between. This CDR3 is CASSFPTGSGNTIYF. CDR3 DNA: TGTGCCAGCAGCTTCCCGACAGGCTCTGGAAACACCATATATTTT.

This clone was seen just once. The chain couples TRBV6-2 or TRBV6-3 to TRBJ1-1, with D possibly being TRBD1 (5 bases). Deletions cut 0 bases from V and 3 bases from J, with 8 bases between. Germline V lookup: CDR1 MNHEY, CDR2 SVGEGT. The CDR3 totals 14 residues. The CDR3 DNA is TGTGCCAGCAGTTACTCCGCAGGGCACACTGAAGCTTTCTTT. Its protein product is CASSYSAGHTEAFF.

The chain links TRBV5-1 to TRBJ2-7; a weak D match, TRBD1 (5 bases). CDR3 length equals 13 residues. Per the germline V gene, CDR1 is SGHRS and CDR2 is YFSETQ. Trimming took off 7 bases at V and 2 bases at J, with 13 bases between the two ends. The CDR3: CASAISGTYEQYF. The CDR3 nucleotides are TGCGCCAGCGCCATCTCAGGGACCTACGAGCAGTACTTC.

V gene TRBV27 combines with J gene TRBJ1-5, with a possible D match to TRBD1 (5 bases). Germline values: CDR1 MNHEY, CDR2 SMNVEV (reference sequence). V lost 5 bases, J lost 0 bases, and 14 bases lay in between. This CDR3 is built from 16 residues. The CDR3 protein is CASSRDGGNSNQPQHF. The CDR3 coding sequence is TGTGCCAGCAGTCGCGATGGGGGGAATAGCAATCAGCCCCAGCATTTT.

This chain connects TRBV7-3 to TRBJ2-3; 8 positions match TRBD1. There are 16 residues in the CDR3. The germline V gene has CDR1 SGHTA and CDR2 FQGTGA. V dropped 4 bases and J dropped 0; count of bases not matched to a gene: 6. This CDR3 reads CASSSLGQASTDTQYF. Written as DNA, the CDR3 is TGTGCCAGCAGCTCGCTGGGACAGGCTAGCACAGATACGCAGTATTTT.

This clone was observed once. The CDR3 spells CAIRETLEGYNEQFF. As DNA, the CDR3 is TGTGCCATCAGGGAGACTCTGGAGGGCTACAATGAGCAGTTCTTC. This chain connects TRBV10-3 to TRBJ2-1; TRBD2 might be the D (6 bases). This CDR3 spans 15 amino acids. With 6 bases removed from V and 3 bases from J, the gap between germline ends came to 15 bases. CDR1 ENHRY and CDR2 SYGVKD come from the germline V gene.

This clone was observed a handful of times. The chain links TRBV6-6 to TRBJ2-7; 7 nucleotides align to TRBD1. The CDR3 covers 14 residues. V lost 2 bases, J lost 2 bases, and 3 bases stayed unmatched. Germline V gene lookup returns CDR1 MNHNY and CDR2 SVGAGI (reference sequence). The CDR3 coding sequence is TGTGCCAGCAGTTACAGGACAGGCCCCTACGAGCAGTACTTC. This sequence encodes CASSYRTGPYEQYF.

Points on this clone: Other DNA sequences in the same sample also yield this CDR3. This rearrangement joins TRBV6-5 to TRBJ2-7; tentatively, D is TRBD2 (5 bases). The CDR3 has 13 amino acids. The V and J ends lost 6 bases and 4 bases respectively, with 13 bases between them. The germline V gene has CDR1 MNHEY and CDR2 SVGAGI. CDR3 protein: CASSLGVRYEQYF. The CDR3 region has the DNA TGTGCCAGCAGCCTCGGGGTTCGGTACGAGCAGTACTTC.

This chain connects TRBV19 to TRBJ1-3; no definite D call. Looked up from germline, CDR1 is LNHDA and CDR2 is SQIVND (reference sequence). V was cut by 5 bases and J by 4 bases, with 12 bases left in between. The CDR3 runs to 14 residues. This chain's CDR3 is CASSLEERGNTIYF. CDR3 nucleotide sequence: TGTGCCAGTAGTTTGGAAGAGCGGGGAAACACCATATATTTT.

As to this clone: At one boundary the junction diverges from the germline segment, which might be a read error. The chain couples TRBV7-7 to TRBJ2-3; possible D gene TRBD1, 6 bases. This CDR3 comprises 15 residues. CDR1 is SSHAT and CDR2 is FNYEAQ in the germline V gene (reference sequence). CDR3 sequence (DNA): TGTGCTAGCAGCCCCGGGACACCACACACAGATACGCAGTATTTT. It specifies CASSPGTPHTDTQYF.

The V gene is TRBV14, the J gene TRBJ1-4, with D perhaps matching TRBD1 (5 bases). Germline CDR1 and CDR2: SGHDN and FVKESK. The length of the CDR3 is 14 residues. Trimming left V 8 bases short and J 8 bases short, with 18 bases between. CDR3: CASSKTAGSEKLFF. Written as DNA, the CDR3 is TGTGCCAGCTCTAAGACAGCCGGCAGCGAAAAACTGTTTTTT.

The chain combines TRBV9 with TRBJ2-1; 7 positions agree with TRBD1. CDR1 SGDLS and CDR2 YYNGEE come from the germline V gene. With V trimmed by 0 bases and J by 2 bases, 2 bases remained unmatched. This CDR3 region has 15 residues. CDR3 sequence (DNA): TGTGCCAGCAGCGTAGGAGGGGGCACCTACAATGAGCAGTTCTTC. This codes for CASSVGGGTYNEQFF.

V is TRBV24-1 and J is TRBJ2-6; D uncertain. The CDR3 has 13 residues. Between the trimmed V and J ends, which lost 4 bases and 3 bases, there was a span of 3 bases. Germline V gene lookup returns CDR1 KGHDR and CDR2 SFDVKD. The CDR3 DNA reads as TGTGCCACCAGTGAGGGTGGGGCCAACGTCCTGACTTTC. Amino acids: CATSEGGANVLTF.

The chain uses TRBV7-9 and TRBJ1-3; D not resolved. CDR1 and CDR2 (germline): SEHNR, FQNEAQ (reference sequence). The CDR3 is 17 residues long. With 0 bases removed from V and 3 bases from J, the gap between germline ends came to 15 bases. The CDR3 loop is CASSLAKAQMFGNTIYF. Written as DNA, the CDR3 is TGTGCCAGCAGCTTAGCAAAGGCTCAAATGTTTGGAAACACCATATATTTT.

The chain has TRBV27 and TRBJ2-7, with TRBD2 as a possible D gene (5 bases). The V gene lost 6 bases and the J gene lost 5 bases, with 11 bases spanning the gap. The CDR3 spans 12 residues. Germline V CDR1 and CDR2: MNHEY, SMNVEV (reference sequence). The CDR3: CASSRMRDEQYF. In DNA form, the CDR3 reads TGTGCCAGCAGCCGAATGAGGGACGAGCAGTACTTC.

The chain combines TRBV4-1 with TRBJ2-1; perhaps D is TRBD1 or TRBD2 (5 bases each). The germline gives CDR1 MGHRA, CDR2 YSYEKL. V was pared by 2 bases and J by 0 bases, with 11 bases between. The CDR3 has 16 amino acids. The CDR3 region has the DNA TGCGCCAGCAGCCAATACGGGACGAGCTCCTACAATGAGCAGTTCTTC. It codes for CASSQYGTSSYNEQFF.

The chain combines TRBV9 with TRBJ1-1; D ambiguous. The V and J ends lost 4 bases and 5 bases respectively, with 9 bases between them. Germline CDR1 is SGDLS and CDR2 is YYNGEE. There are 12 residues in the CDR3. In DNA, the CDR3 is TGTGCCAGCAGCCCCCGGGGTACTGAAGCTTTCTTT. As protein: CASSPRGTEAFF.